This T cell receptor beta chain was profiled in a study of CD8+ T cells in alopecia areata. In regard to this clone: Since a far larger clone is one base different, this is likely a read error.

Treatment reported: oral pan-JAK inhibitor, 5-10 mg twice daily. cDNA reverse transcribed from extracted RNA served as the sequencing template. Only in-frame clones appear in the TCRdb table, and some are missing; sequencing was by immunoSEQ multiplex PCR. The sample includes about 270,000 clones, 60% seen only once; the top ten take more than 0.85%. The sequence came from a human donor with alopecia areata. The sequencing here drew on CD4+ T cells sorted from blood, taken at week 52, from a patient treated with tofacitinib.

The CDR3 bases are TGTGCCAGCAGCTTGGCCCAAGAGACCCAGTACTTC. Residues: CASSLAQETQYF. The chain is built from TRBV5-4 and TRBJ2-5; D remains unclear. CDR1 and CDR2 (germline): SGHNT, YYREEE (reference sequence). This CDR3 spans 12 amino acids. Deletions cut 0 bases from V and 1 base from J, with 1 base between.